Listed below are T cell receptor beta chains from one sample, sequenced in a study of cytotoxic CD8 clonotypes in ibrutinib-treated CLL. The data were produced by immunoSEQ multiplex PCR, yet TCRdb's version contains in-frame clones alone and is incomplete. The sample includes about 160,000 clones, over 75% of them seen just once. The material sequenced was PBMCs, taken at disease progression, from a patient treated with ibrutinib. These receptors were obtained from a human donor with chronic lymphocytic leukemia. Both conserved end residues are part of each CDR3. The D gene is left open where the match is weak. The size field is filled for only some rows; it gives once, few, many or a size class.

V gene	J gene	D gene	clone size	CDR3 DNA	CDR3 protein
TRBV19	TRBJ1-1	-	-	TGTGCCAGTAGTATAGGGGGGGGCGCAGGTGAAGCTTTCTTT	CASSIGGGAGEAFF
TRBV4-2	TRBJ2-7	TRBD2	-	TGTGCCAGCAGCCAGGACGCCTCCGGGACTAGCTTAAGGCACTTC	CASSQDASGTSLRHF
TRBV14	TRBJ1-1	TRBD1	-	TGTGCCAGCAGCCCAACAGGGGCGGAAGCTTTCTTT	CASSPTGAEAFF
TRBV5-1	TRBJ1-4	TRBD1	-	TGCGCCAGCAGCTTACCACCCAGGGGGCCGGCTAATGAAAAACTGTTTTTT	CASSLPPRGPANEKLFF
TRBV5-6	TRBJ2-1	TRBD2	-	TGTGCCAGCAGCCCGGCCGGACTAGCGGGATACATTATTATAAATGAGCAGTTCTTC	CASSPAGLAGYIIINEQFF
TRBV4-1	TRBJ2-6	TRBD1	-	TGCGCCAGCAGCCAGGTTCAACAGGGGTCTGGGGCCAACGTCCTGACTTTC	CASSQVQQGSGANVLTF
TRBV11-2	TRBJ2-2	-	once	TGTGCCAGCAGCCCACAGGGGAACACCGGGGAGCTGTTTTTT	CASSPQGNTGELFF
TRBV19	TRBJ2-5	-	-	TGTGCCAGTAGTGGAGGGGTGACCCAGTACTTC	CASSGGVTQYF
TRBV27	TRBJ2-7	-	-	TGTGCCAGCAGTTTTGTGGCGCAAGAGCAGTACTTC	CASSFVAQEQYF
TRBV14	TRBJ2-3	-	once	TGTGCCAGCAGCCCTTTTTTTGGAACAGATACGCAGTATTTT	CASSPFFGTDTQYF
TRBV29-1	TRBJ2-5	-	-	TGCAGCGTCCCAAGAAGGGACCGCCAAGAGACCCAGTACTTC	CSVPRRDRQETQYF
TRBV9	TRBJ2-1	-	-	TGTGCCAGCAGCGTAGCTTGGGCCATGGTTGACAATGAGCAGTTCTTC	CASSVAWAMVDNEQFF
TRBV7-9	TRBJ2-7	-	-	TGTGCCAGCAGCACCTATGTGGCCAAGGGCCCCTACGAGCAGTACTTC	CASSTYVAKGPYEQYF
TRBV5-5	TRBJ1-5	TRBD1	once	TGTGCCAGCAGCTTGGTATGGTCGGGACAGGTGTACAATCAGCCCCAGCATTTT	CASSLVWSGQVYNQPQHF
TRBV28	TRBJ1-2	-	-	TGTGCCAGCAGCCTAGTCCTCAGTTATGGCTACACCTTC	CASSLVLSYGYTF
TRBV5-5	TRBJ2-1	-	-	TGTGCCAGCAGCTTGGGAGTAGGGGCGGGTGAGCAGTTCTTC	CASSLGVGAGEQFF
TRBV7-9	TRBJ2-7	TRBD2	-	TGTGCCAGCCACGGACTAGCGGGAGTAGCCTACGAGCAGTACTTC	CASHGLAGVAYEQYF
TRBV11-2	TRBJ2-2	-	-	TGTGCCAGCAGGGCCGGTGGGCTGTTTTTT	CASRAGGLFF
TRBV23-1	TRBJ1-5	-	-	TGCGCCACCGGACCAGTTCTCAAACGCAATCAGCCCCAGCATTTT	CATGPVLKRNQPQHF
TRBV12-5	TRBJ1-1	-	-	TGTGCTAGTGGTTCCGCCGGAGATGCCAGAGATCACATGAACACTGAAGCTTTCTTT	CASGSAGDARDHMNTEAFF
TRBV19	TRBJ2-7	-	few	TGTGCCAGTAGTATGACAGGTTGGGTTCCCGAGCAGTACTTC	CASSMTGWVPEQYF
TRBV30	TRBJ1-1	-	once	TGTGCCTGGAGTGTACCAGGGATGAACACTGAAGCTTTCTTT	CAWSVPGMNTEAFF
TRBV6-6	TRBJ1-3	-	few	TGTGCCAGCAGTCAGAATGCGGGGGCGCGTGGAAACACCATATATTTT	CASSQNAGARGNTIYF
TRBV4-1	TRBJ2-2	TRBD2	-	TGCGCCAGCAGCCAAGGGGGACTAGCGGGAGTGGGCACCGGGGAGCTGTTTTTT	CASSQGGLAGVGTGELFF
TRBV7-9	TRBJ1-5	TRBD1	-	TGTGCCAGCAGCACAGGGGATAGCAATCAGCCCCAGCATTTT	CASSTGDSNQPQHF
TRBV6-1	TRBJ1-5	-	few	TGTGCCAGCAGGCCCCGAGGACAGAATCAGCCCCAGCATTTT	CASRPRGQNQPQHF
TRBV29-1	TRBJ1-1	-	-	TGCAGCGTTGAAAGAGGGACACCTGAAGCTTTCTTT	CSVERGTPEAFF
TRBV28	TRBJ2-2	-	-	TGTGCCAGCAGTTTCGGCTCATTCACCGGGGAGCTGTTTTTT	CASSFGSFTGELFF